The 15 T cell receptor beta chains reported below all come from one sample, sequenced in a study of shared clonotypes between healthy human individuals. Profiled with immunoSEQ multiplex PCR; TCRdb holds only in-frame clones, not every one. This table has about 500,000 clones, 70% to 80% appearing once. The sequenced sample consisted of PBMCs. The origin of the receptors is a woman aged 40 to 49 in good health. Some clones in this sample may be carry-over from other donors' samples.

CDR3 region: CAWNRGTGVMNTEAFF. As DNA, the CDR3 is TGTGCCTGGAATCGAGGGACAGGGGTCATGAACACTGAAGCTTTCTTT. The chain recombines TRBV30 with TRBJ1-1, with 10 nucleotides matching TRBD1. This CDR3 is 16 amino acids long. After removal of 4 bases from V and 0 bases from J, the junction contained 8 bases not matched to a gene. Germline V lookup: CDR1 GTSNPN, CDR2 SVGIG (reference sequence).

V usage is TRBV30 and J usage is TRBJ1-1, with D unresolved. Germline-derived CDR1 and CDR2 are GTSNPN and SVGIG (reference sequence). The CDR3 consists of 12 residues. V was cut by 1 base and J by 0 bases, with 3 bases left in between. The CDR3 sequence is CAWSDLNTEAFF. DNA of the CDR3: TGTGCCTGGAGTGATCTGAACACTGAAGCTTTCTTT. The full variable domain, its missing parts supplied by reference TRBV30 and TRBJ1-1, is SQTIHQWPATLVQPVGSPLSLECTVEGTSNPNLYWYRQAAGRGLQLLFYSVGIGQISSEVPQNLSASRPQDRQFILSSKKLLLSDSGFYLCAWSDLNTEAFFGQGTRLTVV.

V is TRBV7-2 and J is TRBJ2-2, with D possibly matching TRBD2 (6 bases). V gave up 4 bases and J gave up 1 base, with 16 bases separating them. Germline lookup yields CDR1 SGHTA and CDR2 FQGNSA. CDR3 length: 17 residues. The CDR3 region is CASSSPLPGVNTGELFF. Written as DNA, the CDR3 is TGTGCCAGCAGCTCCCCCCTGCCGGGAGTGAACACCGGGGAGCTGTTTTTT.

The genes are TRBV6-1 and TRBJ1-1; D ambiguous. The germline V gene has CDR1 MNHNS and CDR2 SASEGT. CDR3 size: 14 residues. The V end was cut by 4 bases, the J end by 2 bases, with 11 bases between. The CDR3 is CASSAGRLNTEAFF. The CDR3 DNA follows: TGTGCCAGCAGTGCTGGCAGACTAAACACTGAAGCTTTCTTT.

Comment on this clone: One base separates it from a far larger clone, so it is likely a read error. V gene TRBV13 combines with J gene TRBJ1-2; D is unclear. The CDR3 is 11 amino acids. Germline CDR1 and CDR2: PRHDT and FYEKMQ (reference sequence). The CDR3 here is CASRLGYGYTF. The CDR3 DNA follows: TGTGCCAGCAGGTTAGGGTATGGCTACACCTTC. Full variable domain (rest looked up from reference TRBV13 and TRBJ1-2): AAGVIQSPRHLIKEKRETATLKCYPIPRHDTVYWYQQGPGQDPQFLISFYEKMQSDKGSIPDRFSAQQFSDYHSELNMSSLELGDSALYFCASRLGYGYTFGSGTRLTVV.

The chain carries TRBV29-1 and TRBJ2-1; no firm D call. Germline V lookup: CDR1 SQVTM, CDR2 ANQGSEA. This CDR3 contains 14 residues. The V gene lost 0 bases and the J gene lost 10 bases, with 16 bases spanning the gap. The CDR3 sequence: CSVEDHADLGEQFF. The CDR3 nucleotides read TGCAGCGTTGAAGATCACGCGGACCTTGGGGAGCAGTTCTTC.

The rearrangement uses TRBV19 and TRBJ1-5; the D is unclear. This CDR3 is 13 amino acids long. Germline CDR1 reads LNHDA; CDR2 reads SQIVND (reference sequence). Trimming shortened V by 4 bases and J by 2 bases, and 6 bases separated the two germline ends. This CDR3 is CASSSVRNQPQHF. The CDR3 DNA reads as TGTGCCAGTAGTAGCGTTCGCAATCAGCCCCAGCATTTT.

The chain couples TRBV5-4 to TRBJ1-1; TRBD1 aligns across 8 bases. Germline V gene data show CDR1 as SGHNT and CDR2 as YYREEE (reference sequence). There are 16 residues in the CDR3. V was pared by 0 bases and J by 7 bases, with 11 bases of the junction left unmatched. The CDR3 loop reads CASSLAVGQDPLEAFF. The CDR3 DNA follows: TGTGCCAGCAGCTTGGCCGTGGGACAGGATCCCCTTGAAGCTTTCTTT.

On this clone itself: At the DNA level, this CDR3 is encoded by other sequences in the same sample as well. The chain has TRBV5-5 and TRBJ2-7; D is ambiguous. This CDR3 is 11 amino acids long. The V gene's germline CDR1 is SGHKS and CDR2 YYEKEE (reference sequence). The V end was cut by 0 bases, the J end by 7 bases, with 5 bases between. CDR3 amino acids: CASSLAGEQYF. CDR3 nucleotide sequence: TGTGCCAGCAGCTTGGCGGGTGAGCAGTACTTC.

V is TRBV30 and J is TRBJ1-5; no firm D call. The CDR3 sequence is 15 residues long. Trimming shortened V by 0 bases and J by 8 bases, and 17 bases separated the two germline ends. CDR1 and CDR2 from the germline V gene are GTSNPN and SVGIG (reference sequence). CDR3 nucleotides: TGTGCCTGGAGTGTTGGATTCGCCGCCGGGGAGCCCCAGCATTTT. This translates into CAWSVGFAAGEPQHF.

The chain has TRBV5-1 and TRBJ2-1; no firm D call. The CDR3 is 14 residues long. Trimming left V 0 bases short and J 9 bases short, with 13 bases between. Germline CDR1 SGHRS, CDR2 YFSETQ. The CDR3 nucleotides are TGCGCCAGCAGCTTGGATATCGCGTTGGTTGAGCAGTTCTTC. It encodes CASSLDIALVEQFF.

Details on this clone: Other DNA sequences of this sample code for an identical CDR3. The rearrangement uses TRBV9 and TRBJ1-2; no reliable D call. The CDR3 spans 13 residues. Germline values: CDR1 SGDLS, CDR2 YYNGEE. Trimming left V 0 bases short and J 2 bases short, with 5 bases between. CDR3 nucleotide sequence: TGTGCCAGCAGCGTAGGCCGAAACTATGGCTACACCTTC. This translates into CASSVGRNYGYTF.

This rearrangement joins TRBV2 to TRBJ2-7, with D hard to call. The V gene lost 4 bases and the J gene lost 3 bases, with 16 bases spanning the gap. The germline gives CDR1 SNHLY, CDR2 FYNNEI. The CDR3 is 15 amino acids. The CDR3 sequence: CASSGDALRFYEQYF. For the CDR3, the DNA is TGTGCCAGCAGTGGAGATGCCCTTAGGTTCTACGAGCAGTACTTC.

V gene TRBV28 combines with J gene TRBJ2-5; the match to TRBD1 covers 10 bases. V was pared by 3 bases and J by 5 bases, with 6 bases of the junction left unmatched. Germline CDR1 is MDHEN and CDR2 is SYDVKM. The CDR3 loop spans 15 amino acids. The CDR3 protein is CASSLDRGGSETQYF. The CDR3 DNA reads TGTGCCAGCAGTTTGGACAGGGGGGGTTCGGAGACCCAGTACTTC.

This rearrangement joins TRBV5-4 to TRBJ2-4, with TRBD2 matching 7 bases. CDR1 and CDR2 (germline): SGHNT, YYREEE (reference sequence). This CDR3 comprises 14 residues. V shed 6 bases, J shed 6 bases, and the junction held 9 bases outside the gene matches. The CDR3 region has the DNA TGTGCCAGCACCGTTGGCGGGGAGGGAAACATTCAGTACTTC. This encodes CASTVGGEGNIQYF.